Below, 29 T cell receptor beta chains from the same sample are listed, as sequenced in a study of T cells after yellow fever vaccination. Each CDR3 protein gets one entry after TCRdb re-called the 5' RACE reads with MiXCR. The table has hundreds of thousands of distinct CDR3 sequences, around 12% seen once. Here the sequenced sample was PBMCs, taken on the day of the yellow fever booster vaccination. The receptors come from a young man who received the YFV17D yellow fever vaccine.

The rearrangement links TRBV12-3 or TRBV12-4 to TRBJ1-2; 7 bases map to TRBD1. The CDR3 extends over 15 amino acids. V lost 5 bases and J lost 4; bases outside the gene matches: 10. Here the CDR3 DNA reads TGTGCCAGCAGTAACCGACAGGGTTGGGGCTATGGCTACACCTTC. Residues: CASSNRQGWGYGYTF.

The V gene is TRBV5-1, the J gene TRBJ2-3, with a weak D call TRBD2 (6 bases). The CDR3 consists of 15 residues. Germline CDR1 reads SGHRS; CDR2 reads YFSETQ. Trimming left V 7 bases short and J 2 bases short, with 17 bases between. CDR3 sequence reads: CASEAGAGLTDTQYF. Here the CDR3 DNA reads TGCGCCAGCGAAGCCGGGGCGGGACTCACAGATACGCAGTATTTT.

The table lists this clonotype with a few counts. This chain links TRBV6-2 or TRBV6-3 with TRBJ1-5, with D possibly matching TRBD1 (5 bases). Trimming removed 6 bases at V and 1 base at J, with 16 bases between. The CDR3 length is 16 residues. Germline V lookup: CDR1 MNHEY, CDR2 SVGEGT. Here the CDR3 reads CASRGLRGGSNQPQHF. The CDR3 DNA is TGTGCCAGCAGGGGCCTTCGGGGCGGAAGCAATCAGCCCCAGCATTTT.

This clonotype was seen a few times. The J gene is TRBJ2-7, the V gene TRBV29-1; possible D gene TRBD1, 5 bases. The V end was cut by 0 bases, the J end by 5 bases, with 8 bases between. Germline CDR1 is SQVTM and CDR2 is ANQGSEA. There are 12 residues in the CDR3. The CDR3 sequence: CSVEDLGDEQYF. As DNA, the CDR3 is TGCAGCGTTGAAGATCTAGGGGACGAGCAGTACTTC.

In DNA form, the CDR3 reads TGTGCCAGCAGCGGGCCGGGAGTGGGGATCTCCGGGGAGCTGTTTTTT. It translates to CASSGPGVGISGELFF. The V and J genes are TRBV9 and TRBJ2-2; possible D gene TRBD2, 6 bases. The CDR3 is 16 amino acids. Germline V gene sequence: CDR1 SGDLS, CDR2 YYNGEE. V lost 3 bases and J 6 bases, leaving 18 bases between the germline ends.

V is TRBV7-2 and J is TRBJ2-3; 7 positions match TRBD2. Germline V gene data show CDR1 as SGHTA and CDR2 as FQGNSA. Trimming took 6 bases from V and 9 from J; bases not matched to a gene: 12. This CDR3 is built from 14 residues. CDR3: CASRPREATVTQYF. CDR3 in DNA: TGTGCCAGCAGGCCCCGGGAGGCCACCGTCACGCAGTATTTT.

This clonotype has just a few counts. The V gene is TRBV5-8, the J gene TRBJ1-1; D is perhaps TRBD1 (6 bases). Per the germline V gene, CDR1 is SGHTS and CDR2 is YDEGEE. CDR3 length: 13 residues. The V gene lost 5 bases and the J gene lost 8 bases, with 16 bases spanning the gap. The CDR3 loop reads CASSLRGTGEAFF. In nucleotides, the CDR3 is TGTGCCAGCAGTTTGAGGGGAACAGGGGAAGCTTTCTTT.

Only a few counts were recorded for this clonotype. The rearrangement joins TRBV5-4 to TRBJ2-3; no reliable D call. CDR1 and CDR2 from the germline V gene are SGHNT and YYREEE (reference sequence). The CDR3 runs to 15 residues. Trimming removed 5 bases at V and 5 bases at J, with 18 bases between. This CDR3 reads CASSTGPEELDTQYF. CDR3 in DNA: TGTGCCAGCAGTACTGGTCCCGAGGAGCTAGATACGCAGTATTTT.

V is TRBV19 and J is TRBJ1-2, with TRBD1 as a possible D gene (6 bases). Germline values: CDR1 LNHDA, CDR2 SQIVND (reference sequence). CDR3 size: 13 residues. V was clipped by 2 bases and J by 6 bases, with 10 bases between them. The CDR3 reads CASSIRGGDGYTF. The DNA of the CDR3 is TGTGCCAGTAGTATACGCGGGGGCGATGGCTACACCTTC.

In its sample, this clonotype was seen a few times. This sequence joins TRBV29-1 and TRBJ2-5; D gene unclear. The germline V and J ends were trimmed by 4 bases and 5 bases, with 11 bases remaining between them. CDR1 is SQVTM and CDR2 is ANQGSEA in the germline V gene. The CDR3 length is 12 residues. The CDR3 nucleotides read TGCAGCGTTGTCGGGCTAGGCGAGACCCAGTACTTC. Translation gives CSVVGLGETQYF.

This clonotype was found a few times. This sequence joins TRBV12-3 or TRBV12-4 and TRBJ1-5; no clear D. The CDR3 consists of 15 residues. V gave up 6 bases and J gave up 2 bases, with 14 bases separating them. The CDR3 DNA reads as TGTGCCAGCAGCCCGGAGGGAGTGGGCAATCAGCCCCAGCATTTT. This sequence encodes CASSPEGVGNQPQHF.

The CDR3 region is CSAETSGRGYEQYF. The CDR3 bases are TGCAGTGCTGAAACTAGCGGGAGAGGCTACGAGCAGTACTTC. The chain joins TRBV20-1 to TRBJ2-7, with 11 bases identical to TRBD2. Germline V gene lookup returns CDR1 DFQATT and CDR2 SNEGSKA (reference sequence). The CDR3 is 14 residues long. J lost 3 bases, V lost 5 bases, and 6 bases had no gene match.

The chain joins TRBV11-2 to TRBJ2-2, with 8 positions matching TRBD2. This CDR3 comprises 18 residues. J gave up 4 bases and V 3 bases, and 13 bases lay outside the gene matches. The germline V gene encodes CDR1 SGHAT and CDR2 FQNNGV. The CDR3 bases are TGTGCCAGCAGCTTGTCCGAGCGGGAGATGTACGGCACCGGGGAGCTGTTTTTT. This gives the protein CASSLSEREMYGTGELFF.

The chain has TRBV4-2 and TRBJ2-7; 11 bases match TRBD2. The ends lost 0 bases at V and 5 bases at J; junction bases unmatched: 6. The germline V gene has CDR1 LGHNA and CDR2 YNFKEQ. The CDR3 sequence is 16 residues long. CDR3 amino acids: CASSQDSTSGMDEQYF. CDR3 DNA sequence: TGTGCCAGCAGCCAAGATTCGACTAGCGGGATGGACGAGCAGTACTTC.

The chain joins TRBV9 to TRBJ1-1; 10 nucleotides agree with TRBD1. Germline CDR1 SGDLS, CDR2 YYNGEE. J was trimmed by 2 bases and V by 6 bases; bases with no gene match: 7. CDR3 length: 15 residues. The CDR3 protein is CASTAGTGVNTEAFF. CDR3 sequence (DNA): TGTGCCAGCACCGCCGGGACAGGGGTTAACACTGAAGCTTTCTTT.

This clonotype turned up a few times. The CDR3 loop is CASSSGGGSLYEQYF. CDR3 in DNA: TGTGCCAGTAGTTCGGGTGGCGGGAGTCTTTACGAGCAGTACTTC. J is TRBJ2-7 and V is TRBV19, with 7 bases identical to TRBD2. This CDR3 region has 15 residues. The germline gives CDR1 LNHDA, CDR2 SQIVND (reference sequence). V shed 5 bases, J shed 4 bases, and the junction held 11 bases outside the gene matches. Full variable domain (rest looked up from reference TRBV19 and TRBJ2-7): DGGITQSPKYLFRKEGQNVTLSCEQNLNHDAMYWYRQDPGQGLRLIYYSQIVNDFQKGDIAEGYSVSREKKESFPLTVTSAQKNPTAFYLCASSSGGGSLYEQYFGPGTRLTVT.

The CDR3 region is CSVDWGGANTGELFF. CDR3 nucleotide sequence: TGCAGCGTTGACTGGGGGGGGGCGAACACCGGGGAGCTGTTTTTT. This chain joins TRBV29-1 and TRBJ2-2; TRBD2 matches at 7 bases. The CDR3 runs to 15 residues. J was trimmed by 0 bases and V by 3 bases; bases with no gene match: 4. CDR1 is SQVTM, CDR2 ANQGSEA, per germline.

This clonotype was seen only a few times. This chain links TRBV3-1 with TRBJ2-5; 12 bases agree with TRBD2. Germline CDR1 and CDR2: LGHDT and YNNKEL (reference sequence). The trim removed 4 bases at V and 5 bases at J, leaving 11 bases unmatched. CDR3 length equals 17 residues. This CDR3 is CASSPRTSGITKETQYF. CDR3 bases: TGTGCCAGCAGCCCCCGGACTAGCGGGATCACCAAGGAGACCCAGTACTTC.

J is TRBJ2-3 and V is TRBV7-6; D unresolved. Trimming shortened V by 5 bases and J by 6 bases, and 9 bases separated the two germline ends. Per germline, CDR1 SGHVS and CDR2 FNYEAQ. The CDR3 contains 12 residues. The CDR3 reads CASSPVFDTQYF. CDR3 nucleotides: TGTGCCAGCAGCCCCGTCTTTGATACGCAGTATTTT.

This chain connects TRBV12-3 or TRBV12-4 to TRBJ2-3; 7 bases align to TRBD1. J was trimmed by 1 base and V by 6 bases; bases with no gene match: 10. CDR3 size: 16 residues. CDR3 sequence reads: CASSLYRGVGTDTQYF. CDR3 DNA sequence: TGTGCCAGCAGCCTTTACAGGGGCGTCGGCACAGATACGCAGTATTTT.

This clonotype was seen many times. The chain has TRBV7-2 and TRBJ2-3; D is perhaps TRBD2 (7 bases). The CDR3 runs 15 residues. From germline, CDR1 is SGHTA and CDR2 FQGNSA. V gave up 5 bases and J gave up 6 bases, with 18 bases separating them. The CDR3 reads CASSPRGGRGDTQYF. The CDR3 DNA reads as TGTGCCAGCAGCCCCAGGGGCGGGAGAGGGGATACGCAGTATTTT.

This clonotype has a handful of counts. This rearrangement joins TRBV7-2 to TRBJ2-3, with D uncertain. Trimming pared 5 bases from V and 2 bases from J, leaving 8 bases between. Germline CDR1 and CDR2: SGHTA and FQGNSA. The CDR3 length is 13 residues. CDR3 nucleotides: TGTGCCAGCAGCACCTTCTCCACAGATACGCAGTATTTT. Protein product: CASSTFSTDTQYF.

CDR3 loop: CASRAGPDYFSYNEQFF. As DNA, the CDR3 is TGTGCCAGCAGAGCGGGCCCAGACTACTTCTCCTACAATGAGCAGTTCTTC. The chain uses TRBV7-6 and TRBJ2-1; D perhaps matches TRBD2 (6 bases). This CDR3 contains 17 residues. CDR1 and CDR2 (germline): SGHVS, FNYEAQ. The ends were cut back, 6 bases at V and 0 bases at J, with 18 bases in the middle.

The V gene is TRBV5-1, the J gene TRBJ2-5; the D call may be TRBD1 or TRBD2 (5 bases each). V lost 2 bases and J 5 bases, leaving 19 bases between the germline ends. Per the germline V gene, CDR1 is SGHRS and CDR2 is YFSETQ. CDR3 length: 16 amino acids. CDR3 in amino acids: CASSFGAQPTGETQYF. CDR3 nucleotide sequence: TGCGCCAGCAGCTTCGGGGCTCAACCGACCGGGGAGACCCAGTACTTC.

This clonotype turned up a few times. This sequence joins TRBV4-3 and TRBJ2-4, with D possibly being TRBD1 (5 bases). The CDR3 spans 15 residues. The germline CDR1 and CDR2 sequences are LGHNA and YSLEER. Trimming removed 3 bases from V and 5 bases from J, with 14 bases in between. The CDR3 spells CASSQGHGRENIQYF. CDR3 nucleotide sequence: TGCGCCAGCAGCCAGGGGCATGGACGTGAAAACATTCAGTACTTC.

This clonotype came up a few times. V and J are TRBV15 and TRBJ1-1; no reliable D call. Germline V gene lookup returns CDR1 LNHNV and CDR2 YYDKDF (reference sequence). Trimming stripped 1 base from V and 1 base from J, with 7 bases between. CDR3 size: 14 residues. In DNA form, the CDR3 reads TGTGCCACCAGCAGAGTTGAGAGGAACACTGAAGCTTTCTTT. This encodes CATSRVERNTEAFF. The full variable domain, rest sourced from reference TRBV15 and TRBJ1-1, is DAMVIQNPRYQVTQFGKPVTLSCSQTLNHNVMYWYQQKSSQAPKLLFHYYDKDFNNEADTPDNFQSRRPNTSFCFLDIRSPGLGDTAMYLCATSRVERNTEAFFGQGTRLTVV.

V usage is TRBV20-1 and J usage is TRBJ2-7; 10 bases agree with TRBD2. Unmatched junction bases numbered 6, after V lost 5 bases and J lost 2 bases. Germline CDR1 DFQATT, CDR2 SNEGSKA (reference sequence). The CDR3 is made up of 14 amino acids. Here the CDR3 DNA reads TGCAGTGCTTCCGGACTAGCGGAGACCTACGAGCAGTACTTC. Residues: CSASGLAETYEQYF.

CDR3 sequence: CASSQEVVVRDSYEQYF. The CDR3 DNA follows: TGTGCCAGCAGCCAAGAAGTCGTTGTGCGGGACTCCTACGAGCAGTACTTC. V is TRBV4-2 and J is TRBJ2-7; possible D gene TRBD2, 6 bases. Trimming pared 0 bases from V and 0 bases from J, leaving 15 bases between. CDR3 size: 17 residues. Germline CDR1 reads LGHNA; CDR2 reads YNFKEQ.

This chain links TRBV6-1 with TRBJ2-6; D unresolved. V lost 6 bases, J lost 0 bases, and 9 bases lay in between. CDR1 is MNHNS and CDR2 is SASEGT in the germline V gene. There are 15 residues in the CDR3. The CDR3: CASSPILSGANVLTF. The CDR3 nucleotides are TGTGCCAGCAGCCCTATACTCTCTGGGGCCAACGTCCTGACTTTC.